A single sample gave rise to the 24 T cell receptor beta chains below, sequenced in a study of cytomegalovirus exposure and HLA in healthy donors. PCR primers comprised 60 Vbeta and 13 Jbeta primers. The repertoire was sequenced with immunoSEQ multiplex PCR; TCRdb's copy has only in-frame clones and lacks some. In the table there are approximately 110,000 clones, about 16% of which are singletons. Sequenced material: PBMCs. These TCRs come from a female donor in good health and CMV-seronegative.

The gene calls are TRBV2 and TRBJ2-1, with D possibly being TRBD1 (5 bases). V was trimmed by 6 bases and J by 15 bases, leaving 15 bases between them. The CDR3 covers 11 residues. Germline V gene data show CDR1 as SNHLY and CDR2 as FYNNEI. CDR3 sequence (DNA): TGTGCCAGCAGCGTAGCAGGGTTGTGGTTCTTC. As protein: CASSVAGLWFF.

CDR3 nucleotide sequence: TGTGCCAGCTCACCCCGGGACAGAGACTACGAGCAGTACTTC. Translation gives CASSPRDRDYEQYF. The V and J genes are TRBV18 and TRBJ2-7; 7 nucleotides line up with TRBD1. CDR1 and CDR2 (germline): KGHSH, LQKENI. The CDR3 length is 14 residues. The V gene end was trimmed by 3 bases and the J gene end by 3 bases; junction bases not matched to a gene: 5.

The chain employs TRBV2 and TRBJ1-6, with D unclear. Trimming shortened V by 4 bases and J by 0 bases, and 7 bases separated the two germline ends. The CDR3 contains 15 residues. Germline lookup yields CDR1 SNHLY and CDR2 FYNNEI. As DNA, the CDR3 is TGTGCCAGCAGTGGGGAGAGCTCCTATAATTCACCCCTCCACTTT. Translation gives CASSGESSYNSPLHF.

The CDR3 DNA sequence: TGTGCCAGCAGTTTCGAGGACACTAGCAATCAGCCCCAGCATTTT. It yields the protein CASSFEDTSNQPQHF. This sequence joins TRBV28 and TRBJ1-5; a weak D match, TRBD1 (5 bases). With 3 bases removed from V and 0 bases from J, the gap between germline ends came to 9 bases. Germline loops: CDR1 MDHEN, CDR2 SYDVKM. CDR3 length: 15 amino acids.

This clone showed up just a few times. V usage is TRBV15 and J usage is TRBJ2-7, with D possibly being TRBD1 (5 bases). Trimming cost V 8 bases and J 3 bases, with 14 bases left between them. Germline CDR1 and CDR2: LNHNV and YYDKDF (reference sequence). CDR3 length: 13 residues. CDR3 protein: CATLKGYGYEQYF. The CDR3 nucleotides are TGTGCCACCTTGAAGGGGTACGGCTACGAGCAGTACTTC.

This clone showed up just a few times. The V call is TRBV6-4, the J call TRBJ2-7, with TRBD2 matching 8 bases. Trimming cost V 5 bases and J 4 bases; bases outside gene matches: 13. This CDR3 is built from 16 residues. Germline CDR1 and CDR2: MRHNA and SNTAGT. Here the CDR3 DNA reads TGTGCCAGCAGTAGATATAGCGGGAAACCGGGTTACGAGCAGTACTTC. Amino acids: CASSRYSGKPGYEQYF.

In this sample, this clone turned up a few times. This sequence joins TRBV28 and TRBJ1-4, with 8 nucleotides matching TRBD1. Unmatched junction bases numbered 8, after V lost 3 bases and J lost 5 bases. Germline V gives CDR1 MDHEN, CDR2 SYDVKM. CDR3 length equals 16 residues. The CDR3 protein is CASSFWQGAPNEKLFF. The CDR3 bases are TGTGCCAGCAGTTTTTGGCAGGGGGCACCGAATGAAAAACTGTTTTTT.

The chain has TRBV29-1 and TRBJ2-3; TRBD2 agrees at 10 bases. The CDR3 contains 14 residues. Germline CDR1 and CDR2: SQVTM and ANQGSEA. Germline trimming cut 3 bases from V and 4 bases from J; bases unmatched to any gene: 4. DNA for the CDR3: TGCAGCGTTGATCGCAGCGGGAGGGCAGATACGCAGTATTTT. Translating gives CSVDRSGRADTQYF.

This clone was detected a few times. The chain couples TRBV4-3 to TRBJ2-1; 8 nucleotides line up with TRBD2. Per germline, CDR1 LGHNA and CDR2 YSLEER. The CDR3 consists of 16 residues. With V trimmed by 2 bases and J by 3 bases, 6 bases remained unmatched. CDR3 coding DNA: TGCGCCAGCAGCCAAAGGTTGGCGGGGGGCTACAATGAGCAGTTCTTC. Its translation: CASSQRLAGGYNEQFF.

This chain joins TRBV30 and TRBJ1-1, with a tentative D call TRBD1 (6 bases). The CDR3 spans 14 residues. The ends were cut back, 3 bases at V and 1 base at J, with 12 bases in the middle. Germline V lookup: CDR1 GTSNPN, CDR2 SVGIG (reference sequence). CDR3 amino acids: CAWRLMTGNTEAFF. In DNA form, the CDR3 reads TGTGCCTGGAGGCTGATGACAGGGAACACTGAAGCTTTCTTT.

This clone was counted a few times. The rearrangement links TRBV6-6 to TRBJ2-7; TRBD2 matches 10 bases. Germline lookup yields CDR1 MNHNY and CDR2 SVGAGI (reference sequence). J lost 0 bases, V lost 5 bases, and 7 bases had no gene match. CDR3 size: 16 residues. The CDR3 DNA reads TGTGCCAGCAGTCCTCCTAGCGGGGGCCTCTCCTACGAGCAGTACTTC. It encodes CASSPPSGGLSYEQYF.

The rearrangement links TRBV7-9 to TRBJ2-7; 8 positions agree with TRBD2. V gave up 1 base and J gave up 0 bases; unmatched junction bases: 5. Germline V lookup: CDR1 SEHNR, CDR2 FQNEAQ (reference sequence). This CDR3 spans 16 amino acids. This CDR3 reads CASSLGSGGASYEQYF. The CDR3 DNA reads TGTGCCAGCAGCTTAGGCAGCGGGGGAGCCTCCTACGAGCAGTACTTC.

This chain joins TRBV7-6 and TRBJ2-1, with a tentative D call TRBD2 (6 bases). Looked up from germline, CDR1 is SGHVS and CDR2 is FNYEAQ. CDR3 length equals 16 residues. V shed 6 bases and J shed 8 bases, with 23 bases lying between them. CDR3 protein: CASRRTGVLAGDEQFF. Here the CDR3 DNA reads TGTGCCAGCAGGCGCACGGGGGTCCTGGCTGGGGATGAGCAGTTCTTC.

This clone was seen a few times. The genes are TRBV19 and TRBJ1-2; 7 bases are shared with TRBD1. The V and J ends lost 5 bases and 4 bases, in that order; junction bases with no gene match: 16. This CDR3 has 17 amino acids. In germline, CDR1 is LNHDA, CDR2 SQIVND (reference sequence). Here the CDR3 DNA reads TGTGCCAGTAGTTCCCGTGGACGGGGTCAGGGGGGCTATGGCTACACCTTC. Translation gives CASSSRGRGQGGYGYTF.

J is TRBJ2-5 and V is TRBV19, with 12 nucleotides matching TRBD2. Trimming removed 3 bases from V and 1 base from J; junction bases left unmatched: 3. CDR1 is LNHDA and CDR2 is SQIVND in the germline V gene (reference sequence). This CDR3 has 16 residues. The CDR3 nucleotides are TGTGCCAGTAGTATGACTAGCGGGGGCCGCCAAGAGACCCAGTACTTC. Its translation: CASSMTSGGRQETQYF. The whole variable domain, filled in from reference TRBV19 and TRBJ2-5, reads DGGITQSPKYLFRKEGQNVTLSCEQNLNHDAMYWYRQDPGQGLRLIYYSQIVNDFQKGDIAEGYSVSREKKESFPLTVTSAQKNPTAFYLCASSMTSGGRQETQYFGPGTRLLVL.

The CDR3 loop is CASSLGDRGYGYTF. The CDR3, as DNA: TGTGCCAGCAGCCTAGGGGACAGGGGCTATGGCTACACCTTC. The gene calls are TRBV7-2 and TRBJ1-2; 10 nucleotides agree with TRBD1. Germline V gene data show CDR1 as SGHTA and CDR2 as FQGNSA. The V segment lost 5 bases and the J segment 4 bases; nucleotides outside the gene matches: 4. CDR3 size: 14 residues.

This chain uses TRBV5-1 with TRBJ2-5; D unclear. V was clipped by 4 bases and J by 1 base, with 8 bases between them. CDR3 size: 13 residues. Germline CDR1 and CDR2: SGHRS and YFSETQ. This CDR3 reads CASSGQFQETQYF. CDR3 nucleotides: TGCGCCAGCAGCGGGCAGTTCCAAGAGACCCAGTACTTC.

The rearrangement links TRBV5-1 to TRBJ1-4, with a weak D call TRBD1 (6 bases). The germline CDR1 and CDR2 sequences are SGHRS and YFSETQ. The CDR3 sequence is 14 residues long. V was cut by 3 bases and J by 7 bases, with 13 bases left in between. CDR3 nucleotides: TGCGCCAGCAGCTCCAGGGGCAAGGGTGAAAAACTGTTTTTT. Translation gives CASSSRGKGEKLFF. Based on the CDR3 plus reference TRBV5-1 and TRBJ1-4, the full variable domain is KAGVTQTPRYLIKTRGQQVTLSCSPISGHRSVSWYQQTPGQGLQFLFEYFSETQRNKGNFPGRFSGRQFSNSRSEMNVSTLELGDSALYLCASSSRGKGEKLFFGSGTQLSVL.

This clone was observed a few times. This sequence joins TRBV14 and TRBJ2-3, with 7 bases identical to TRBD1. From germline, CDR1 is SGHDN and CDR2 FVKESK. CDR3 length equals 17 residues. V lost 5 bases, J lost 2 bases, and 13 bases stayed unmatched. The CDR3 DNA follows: TGTGCCAGCAGCGGACGGGACAGAACTACCTACACAGATACGCAGTATTTT. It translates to CASSGRDRTTYTDTQYF.

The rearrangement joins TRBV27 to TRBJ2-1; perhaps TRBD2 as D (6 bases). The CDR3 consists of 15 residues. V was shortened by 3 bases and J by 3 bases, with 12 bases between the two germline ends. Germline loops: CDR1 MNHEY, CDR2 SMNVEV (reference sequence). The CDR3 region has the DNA TGTGCCAGCAGTTTTCTCGGGAGTTTCTACAATGAGCAGTTCTTC. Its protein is CASSFLGSFYNEQFF.

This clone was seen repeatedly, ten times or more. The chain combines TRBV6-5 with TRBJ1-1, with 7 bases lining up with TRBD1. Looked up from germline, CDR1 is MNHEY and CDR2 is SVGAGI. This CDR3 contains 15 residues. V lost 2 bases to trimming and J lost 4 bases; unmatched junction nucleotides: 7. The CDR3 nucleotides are TGTGCCAGCAGTTACCGTACAGGGGTGGGCACTGAAGCTTTCTTT. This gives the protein CASSYRTGVGTEAFF.

This chain's CDR3 is CASSQDFFLPGQSFRNQPQHF. For the CDR3, the DNA is TGCGCCAGCAGCCAAGATTTTTTTTTGCCGGGACAGAGCTTCCGAAATCAGCCCCAGCATTTT. V usage is TRBV4-3 and J usage is TRBJ1-5, with 7 bases lining up with TRBD1. Germline V lookup: CDR1 LGHNA, CDR2 YSLEER. CDR3 size: 21 residues. V shed 0 bases and J 4 bases; nucleotides not matched to a gene: 21.

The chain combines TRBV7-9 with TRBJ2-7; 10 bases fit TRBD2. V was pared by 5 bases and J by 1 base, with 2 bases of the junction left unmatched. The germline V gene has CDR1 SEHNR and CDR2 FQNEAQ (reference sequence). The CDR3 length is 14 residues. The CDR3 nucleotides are TGTGCCAGCAGCAGTAGCGGGAGGTCCTACGAGCAGTACTTC. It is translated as CASSSSGRSYEQYF.

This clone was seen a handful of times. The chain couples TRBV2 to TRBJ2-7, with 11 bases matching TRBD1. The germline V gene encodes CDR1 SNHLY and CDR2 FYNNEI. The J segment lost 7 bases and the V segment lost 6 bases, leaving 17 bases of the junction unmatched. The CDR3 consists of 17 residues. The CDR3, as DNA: TGTGCCAGCAGGACTTCACCGGGACAGGGGGACCGGGGGGAGCAGTACTTC. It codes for CASRTSPGQGDRGEQYF. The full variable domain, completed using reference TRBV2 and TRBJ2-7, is EPEVTQTPSHQVTQMGQEVILRCVPISNHLYFYWYRQILGQKVEFLVSFYNNEISEKSEIFDDQFSVERPDGSNFTLKIRSTKLEDSAMYFCASRTSPGQGDRGEQYFGPGTRLTVT.